The 20 T cell receptor beta chains listed next were all sequenced from one sample in a study of cytomegalovirus exposure and HLA in healthy donors. Vbeta (60) and Jbeta (13) primers were used in the PCR. TCRdb's table, derived via immunoSEQ multiplex PCR, lists solely in-frame clones and lacks some. The sample lists some 100,000 clones, 70% to 80% occurring once. The sample consisted of PBMCs. These receptors originate from a female donor in good health and CMV-seropositive.

The sample holds a few counts of this clone. CDR3 sequence: CATSREGQGLAEAFF. DNA of the CDR3: TGTGCCACCAGCAGAGAAGGTCAGGGGTTGGCTGAAGCTTTCTTT. This sequence joins TRBV15 and TRBJ1-1; TRBD1 might be the D (6 bases). V lost 0 bases and J lost 6, with 14 bases in between. Germline V gene sequence: CDR1 LNHNV, CDR2 YYDKDF (reference sequence). The CDR3 contains 15 residues.

The chain couples TRBV30 to TRBJ1-1, with D perhaps matching TRBD1 (6 bases). CDR1 and CDR2 (germline): GTSNPN, SVGIG (reference sequence). The CDR3 has 11 residues. The CDR3 DNA reads TGTGTTTTGGGCAGGGGTACTGAAGCTTTCTTT. Its translation: CVLGRGTEAFF.

The CDR3 protein is CASSIRTVGTGELFF. The CDR3, as DNA: TGTGCCAGTAGTATAAGGACAGTTGGAACCGGGGAGCTGTTTTTT. The chain joins TRBV19 to TRBJ2-2; possible D gene TRBD1, 6 bases. V lost 2 bases and J 5 bases, leaving 12 bases between the germline ends. The CDR3 is 15 amino acids. Germline V CDR1 and CDR2: LNHDA, SQIVND (reference sequence).

The chain employs TRBV30 and TRBJ1-2, with D hard to call. Per the germline V gene, CDR1 is GTSNPN and CDR2 is SVGIG (reference sequence). CDR3 length equals 14 residues. V was pared by 3 bases and J by 9 bases, with 20 bases between. CDR3 sequence reads: CAWRGGQVAACYTF. In DNA, the CDR3 is TGTGCCTGGAGGGGAGGCCAGGTCGCTGCCTGCTACACCTTC.

There are a few counts of this clone. The rearrangement joins TRBV18 to TRBJ2-7; TRBD1 is a possible D gene (5 bases). Germline CDR1 and CDR2: KGHSH and LQKENI. The CDR3 loop spans 15 amino acids. The V end was cut by 4 bases, the J end by 2 bases, with 15 bases between. The CDR3 coding sequence is TGTGCCAGCTCACAAGAGCAGGGTAGCACCTACGAGCAGTACTTC. It translates to CASSQEQGSTYEQYF.

This chain uses TRBV7-2 with TRBJ2-7; D gene unclear. This CDR3 is 12 amino acids long. Deletions cut 5 bases from V and 7 bases from J, with 12 bases between. The germline CDR1 and CDR2 sequences are SGHTA and FQGNSA. The CDR3 spells CASSQRPREQYF. For the CDR3, the DNA is TGTGCCAGCAGCCAGCGTCCACGGGAGCAGTACTTC.

The gene calls are TRBV20-1 and TRBJ2-1; D not resolved. The CDR3 has 10 amino acids. V lost 3 bases and J lost 6, with 3 bases in between. In germline, CDR1 is DFQATT, CDR2 SNEGSKA (reference sequence). CDR3 protein: CSASSNEQFF. Here the CDR3 DNA reads TGCAGTGCTAGCAGCAATGAGCAGTTCTTC.

This chain connects TRBV7-2 to TRBJ2-2; perhaps TRBD2 as D (7 bases). The V gene lost 1 base and the J gene lost 3 bases, with 12 bases spanning the gap. This CDR3 spans 16 amino acids. Germline assignment: CDR1 SGHTA and CDR2 FQGNSA. The CDR3 sequence: CASSLVGGRDTGELFF. Here the CDR3 DNA reads TGTGCCAGCAGCTTAGTCGGGGGGCGGGACACCGGGGAGCTGTTTTTT.

This clone was counted once. V gene TRBV18 combines with J gene TRBJ1-2; D is uncertain. Germline values: CDR1 KGHSH, CDR2 LQKENI. The CDR3 length is 13 residues. V dropped 6 bases and J dropped 8 bases, with 16 bases sitting between them. CDR3 amino acids: CASSDLERAGYTF. The CDR3 DNA reads TGTGCCAGCTCCGACTTGGAGAGGGCGGGCTACACCTTC.

CDR3 sequence: CASSYVRGIGSYNEQFF. CDR3 coding DNA: TGTGCCAGCAGTTATGTTCGAGGGATCGGGTCCTACAATGAGCAGTTCTTC. This chain joins TRBV27 and TRBJ2-1, with D maybe TRBD2 (5 bases). The CDR3 extends over 17 amino acids. Looked up from germline, CDR1 is MNHEY and CDR2 is SMNVEV (reference sequence). Trimming shortened V by 4 bases and J by 1 base, and 17 bases separated the two germline ends.

The chain has TRBV7-8 and TRBJ2-7; perhaps TRBD2 as D (6 bases). Trimming cost V 5 bases and J 5 bases, with 16 bases left between them. Per the germline V gene, CDR1 is SGHVS and CDR2 is FQNEAQ. The CDR3 has 14 residues. The DNA for the CDR3 is TGTGCCAGCAGCGTACTCAGGGAGGAAGACGAGCAGTACTTC. Its protein is CASSVLREEDEQYF.

Points on this clone: The junction and the germline gene differ at one end; a read error may be behind it. This chain joins TRBV7-8 and TRBJ1-1; 7 bases map to TRBD1. CDR3 length: 15 amino acids. CDR1 SGHVS and CDR2 FQNEAQ come from the germline V gene. The CDR3 reads CASSLVGQLNTGAFF. DNA of the CDR3: TGTGCCAGCAGCTTAGTGGGACAGCTGAACACTGGAGCTTTCTTT.

This sequence joins TRBV5-1 and TRBJ2-5, with 7 bases that match TRBD1. The CDR3 length is 15 residues. The germline gives CDR1 SGHRS, CDR2 YFSETQ. V shed 0 bases, J shed 1 base, and the junction held 3 bases outside the gene matches. DNA for the CDR3: TGCGCCAGCAGCTTGGGACAGGGCCTCCAAGAGACCCAGTACTTC. Translating it yields CASSLGQGLQETQYF.

This clone was observed a handful of times. The V and J genes are TRBV4-1 and TRBJ2-4; D may be TRBD1 (6 bases). The germline V gene encodes CDR1 MGHRA and CDR2 YSYEKL. CDR3 size: 12 residues. V shed 4 bases and J shed 10 bases, with 11 bases lying between them. Written as DNA, the CDR3 is TGCGCCAGCAGCCCCCTTGGACAGATTCAGTACTTC. It is translated as CASSPLGQIQYF.

This clone has just a few counts. The chain has TRBV15 and TRBJ2-7, with TRBD1 as a possible D gene (5 bases). V was shortened by 0 bases and J by 2 bases, with 8 bases between the two germline ends. CDR3 size: 14 residues. The V gene's germline CDR1 is LNHNV and CDR2 YYDKDF (reference sequence). The CDR3 here is CATSREQTAYEQYF. DNA for the CDR3: TGTGCCACCAGCAGAGAACAGACAGCCTACGAGCAGTACTTC.

The genes are TRBV6-6 and TRBJ1-2; TRBD1 aligns across 11 bases. V lost 5 bases to trimming and J lost 7 bases; unmatched junction nucleotides: 6. Germline V gene sequence: CDR1 MNHNY, CDR2 SVGAGI (reference sequence). The CDR3 is made up of 14 amino acids. The CDR3, as DNA: TGTGCCAGCAGTCACGGACAGGGGGCGCCTGGCTACACCTTC. Its protein product is CASSHGQGAPGYTF.

The chain combines TRBV6-1 with TRBJ2-7, with D possibly matching TRBD1 (7 bases). The CDR3 extends over 14 amino acids. Germline CDR1 MNHNS, CDR2 SASEGT. Trimming took off 3 bases at V and 6 bases at J, with 15 bases between the two ends. CDR3 sequence: CASSEQGVGGEQYF. In nucleotides, the CDR3 is TGTGCCAGCAGTGAGCAGGGGGTCGGGGGCGAGCAGTACTTC.

This rearrangement joins TRBV2 to TRBJ2-1; 7 bases map to TRBD1. The CDR3 length is 17 residues. The germline CDR1 and CDR2 sequences are SNHLY and FYNNEI. The J segment lost 0 bases and the V segment lost 7 bases, leaving 12 bases of the junction unmatched. In DNA form, the CDR3 reads TGTGCCAGCACCCCCTTCGTGACAGGGAGCTCCTACAATGAGCAGTTCTTC. It specifies CASTPFVTGSSYNEQFF.

In DNA form, the CDR3 reads TGTGCCTGGAGTCCTCCGGGACATTTCATGAACACTGAAGCTTTCTTT. This gives the protein CAWSPPGHFMNTEAFF. The rearrangement links TRBV30 to TRBJ1-1, with a tentative D call TRBD1 (6 bases). CDR1 GTSNPN and CDR2 SVGIG come from the germline V gene (reference sequence). The CDR3 length is 16 residues. V shed 2 bases and J shed 0 bases, with 16 bases lying between them.

The gene calls are TRBV29-1 and TRBJ2-3; TRBD2 matches at 9 bases. Germline V gives CDR1 SQVTM, CDR2 ANQGSEA. The CDR3 sequence is 15 residues long. This CDR3 is CSGAGGAGGTDTQYF. The CDR3 DNA reads as TGCAGTGGAGCGGGAGGAGCCGGGGGCACAGATACGCAGTATTTT.